This T cell receptor beta chain came from a study of beta chain features in type 1 diabetes. Study results and limitations: Moderate yet significant TCRB CDR3 shortening was seen in Type 1 diabetes patients in all four CD4+ subsets.

The CDR3 has 16 residues. Per germline, CDR1 SGHAT and CDR2 FQNNGV. After removal of 4 bases from V and 3 bases from J, the junction contained 10 bases not matched to a gene. The sample holds a few counts of this clone. Its antigen is still unknown. Expressed TCRB transcripts were sequenced after all isolated RNA was converted to cDNA. Only in-frame clones appear in the TCRdb table, and some are missing; sequencing was by immunoSEQ multiplex PCR. The table records a few hundred thousand clones, about 13% of them present only once. The sample was naive CD4+ T cells from blood. The sequence came from a man aged 25 to 40 with type 1 diabetes. The rearrangement links TRBV11-2 to TRBJ2-3, with TRBD2 matching 7 bases. CDR3 protein: CASSSHLAAGTDTQYF. In nucleotides, the CDR3 is TGTGCCAGCAGCTCCCACTTAGCAGCGGGGACAGATACGCAGTATTTT.